The next 11 T cell receptor beta chains were all read from a single sample in a study of control samples from healthy donors and cancer patients. The repertoire was sequenced with immunoSEQ multiplex PCR; TCRdb's copy has only in-frame clones and lacks some. The sample lists some 150,000 clones, more than 80% occurring once. The sample comprised blood. The source is a man in his late teens or twenties in good health.

The rearrangement joins TRBV6-5 to TRBJ1-2; the D gene is possibly TRBD1 (6 bases). The germline gives CDR1 MNHEY, CDR2 SVGAGI. Trimming shortened V by 8 bases and J by 4 bases, and 17 bases separated the two germline ends. This CDR3 comprises 14 residues. This CDR3 reads CASSEGGGSYGYTF. DNA of the CDR3: TGTGCCAGCTCCGAGGGGGGCGGGAGCTATGGCTACACCTTC.

The V gene is TRBV6-1, the J gene TRBJ2-4, with 8 bases that match TRBD1. Trimming cost V 1 base and J 3 bases; bases outside gene matches: 8. This CDR3 has 17 residues. Germline CDR1 is MNHNS and CDR2 is SASEGT. The CDR3 protein is CASSEDPWTGIKNIQYF. The CDR3 nucleotides are TGTGCCAGCAGTGAAGACCCCTGGACAGGGATCAAAAACATTCAGTACTTC.

This sequence joins TRBV6-5 and TRBJ2-3; D is perhaps TRBD1 (6 bases). The germline V and J ends were trimmed by 6 bases and 4 bases, with 17 bases remaining between them. Germline loops: CDR1 MNHEY, CDR2 SVGAGI. The CDR3 consists of 15 residues. The CDR3 bases are TGTGCCAGCAGCACAGGGAACTTTGATGCAGATACGCAGTATTTT. This codes for CASSTGNFDADTQYF.

This clone is a singleton in its sample. The chain has TRBV19 and TRBJ2-1, with D perhaps matching TRBD1 or TRBD2 (5 bases each). V gave up 5 bases and J gave up 0 bases, with 8 bases separating them. Germline CDR1 LNHDA, CDR2 SQIVND (reference sequence). The CDR3 runs 14 residues. In DNA form, the CDR3 reads TGTGCCAGTAGTTATGGGGGCTCCTACAATGAGCAGTTCTTC. This encodes CASSYGGSYNEQFF.

This chain uses TRBV4-1 with TRBJ2-1; 8 nucleotides align to TRBD2. The CDR3 is 16 amino acids. In germline, CDR1 is MGHRA, CDR2 YSYEKL. The V gene end was trimmed by 1 base and the J gene end by 8 bases; junction bases not matched to a gene: 10. The CDR3 here is CASSQGFGGGKDEQFF. In DNA, the CDR3 is TGCGCCAGCAGCCAAGGGTTTGGCGGGGGGAAGGATGAGCAGTTCTTC.

This clone turned up a few times. V and J are TRBV6-5 and TRBJ1-1; possible D gene TRBD1, 5 bases. V lost 4 bases and J 0 bases, leaving 12 bases between the germline ends. The CDR3 runs 15 residues. Germline V lookup: CDR1 MNHEY, CDR2 SVGAGI. CDR3 protein: CASSSGGAMNTEAFF. The DNA for the CDR3 is TGTGCCAGCAGTTCCGGCGGGGCTATGAACACTGAAGCTTTCTTT.

The rearrangement uses TRBV5-1 and TRBJ1-6; TRBD1 agrees at 7 bases. The V segment lost 4 bases and the J segment 2 bases; nucleotides outside the gene matches: 6. The germline V gene encodes CDR1 SGHRS and CDR2 YFSETQ. This CDR3 is 16 amino acids long. The CDR3 DNA is TGCGCCAGCAGCGACAGGGAGAACACCTATAATTCACCCCTCCACTTT. Protein product: CASSDRENTYNSPLHF. The full variable domain, in which reference TRBV5-1 and TRBJ1-6 provide the parts outside the CDR3, is KAGVTQTPRYLIKTRGQQVTLSCSPISGHRSVSWYQQTPGQGLQFLFEYFSETQRNKGNFPGRFSGRQFSNSRSEMNVSTLELGDSALYLCASSDRENTYNSPLHFGNGTRLTVT.

The chain recombines TRBV19 with TRBJ2-5; 7 bases align to TRBD1. Germline CDR1 and CDR2: LNHDA and SQIVND (reference sequence). The CDR3 is made up of 14 amino acids. J gave up 3 bases and V 3 bases, and 4 bases lay outside the gene matches. The CDR3 here is CASSMTGKKETQYF. The CDR3 DNA is TGTGCCAGTAGTATGACAGGGAAAAAAGAGACCCAGTACTTC.

This clone was seen once. The V call is TRBV5-4, the J call TRBJ2-2; TRBD1 aligns across 10 bases. The V gene end was trimmed by 4 bases and the J gene end by 7 bases; junction bases not matched to a gene: 7. The CDR3 is made up of 15 amino acids. Germline CDR1 reads SGHNT; CDR2 reads YYREEE (reference sequence). The CDR3 sequence is CASSPRTGGDGELFF. The CDR3 DNA reads as TGTGCCAGCAGCCCCCGGACAGGGGGAGACGGGGAGCTGTTTTTT.

Only one count was recorded for this clone. V is TRBV19 and J is TRBJ2-3; TRBD1 might be the D (5 bases). The CDR3 length is 13 residues. V was trimmed by 5 bases and J by 3 bases, leaving 9 bases between them. From germline, CDR1 is LNHDA and CDR2 SQIVND (reference sequence). This chain's CDR3 is CASSLTETDTQYF. CDR3 bases: TGTGCCAGTAGTTTGACAGAGACAGATACGCAGTATTTT. Full variable domain (outside the CDR3, taken from reference TRBV19 and TRBJ2-3): DGGITQSPKYLFRKEGQNVTLSCEQNLNHDAMYWYRQDPGQGLRLIYYSQIVNDFQKGDIAEGYSVSREKKESFPLTVTSAQKNPTAFYLCASSLTETDTQYFGPGTRLTVL.

The chain is built from TRBV15 and TRBJ1-4; D perhaps matches TRBD1 (6 bases). Trimming cost V 3 bases and J 4 bases, with 15 bases left between them. Per the germline V gene, CDR1 is LNHNV and CDR2 is YYDKDF (reference sequence). The CDR3 spans 16 residues. The DNA of the CDR3 is TGTGCCACCAGCAGGGATACAGGGCTGGGTAATGAAAAACTGTTTTTT. This codes for CATSRDTGLGNEKLFF.